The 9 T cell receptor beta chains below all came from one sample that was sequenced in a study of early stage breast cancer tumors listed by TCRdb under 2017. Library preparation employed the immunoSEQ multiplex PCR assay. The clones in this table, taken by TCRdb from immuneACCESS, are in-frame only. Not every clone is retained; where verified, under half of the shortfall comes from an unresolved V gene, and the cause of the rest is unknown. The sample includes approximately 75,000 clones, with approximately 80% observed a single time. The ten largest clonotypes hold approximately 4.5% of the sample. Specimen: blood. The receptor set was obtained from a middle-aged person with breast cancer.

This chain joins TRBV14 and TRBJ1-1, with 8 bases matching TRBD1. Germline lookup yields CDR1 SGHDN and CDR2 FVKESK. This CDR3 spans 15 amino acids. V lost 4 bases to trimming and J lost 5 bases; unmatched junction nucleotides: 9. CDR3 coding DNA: TGTGCCAGCAGCCCCCCGGGGACAGGATGGACTGAAGCTTTCTTT. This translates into CASSPPGTGWTEAFF.

The DNA for the CDR3 is TGTGCCATCAAAGGTGCTAGCGACAATGAGCAGTTCTTC. This encodes CAIKGASDNEQFF. V usage is TRBV10-3 and J usage is TRBJ2-1, with D perhaps matching TRBD2 (6 bases). Trimming took off 7 bases at V and 5 bases at J, with 12 bases between the two ends. Germline V lookup: CDR1 ENHRY, CDR2 SYGVKD. CDR3 length equals 13 residues.

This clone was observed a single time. In DNA form, the CDR3 reads TGTGCCAGTAGTACGCGGGACAGGGGTTATGAGCAGTTCTTC. Translation gives CASSTRDRGYEQFF. The rearrangement links TRBV19 to TRBJ2-1, with 10 bases that match TRBD1. The CDR3 runs to 14 residues. Trimming took 4 bases from V and 8 from J; bases not matched to a gene: 5. CDR1 and CDR2 from the germline V gene are LNHDA and SQIVND (reference sequence).

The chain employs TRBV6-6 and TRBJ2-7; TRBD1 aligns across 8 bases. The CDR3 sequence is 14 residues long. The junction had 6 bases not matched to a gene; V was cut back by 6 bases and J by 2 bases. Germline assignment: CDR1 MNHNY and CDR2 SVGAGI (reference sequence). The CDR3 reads CASRGQDPTYEQYF. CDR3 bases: TGTGCCAGCAGGGGACAGGACCCAACCTACGAGCAGTACTTC.

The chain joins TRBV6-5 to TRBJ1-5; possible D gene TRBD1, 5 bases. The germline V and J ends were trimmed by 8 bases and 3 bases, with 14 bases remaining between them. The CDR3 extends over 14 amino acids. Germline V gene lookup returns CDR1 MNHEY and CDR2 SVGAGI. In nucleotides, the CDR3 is TGTGCCAGCGGGGACGAAGGTATCAATCAGCCCCAGCATTTT. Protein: CASGDEGINQPQHF.

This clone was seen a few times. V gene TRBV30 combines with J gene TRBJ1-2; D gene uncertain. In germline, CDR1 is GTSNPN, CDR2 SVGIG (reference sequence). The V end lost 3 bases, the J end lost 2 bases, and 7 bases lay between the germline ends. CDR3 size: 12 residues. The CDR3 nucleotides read TGTGCCTGGAGGATCCTCAACTATGGCTACACCTTC. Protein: CAWRILNYGYTF.

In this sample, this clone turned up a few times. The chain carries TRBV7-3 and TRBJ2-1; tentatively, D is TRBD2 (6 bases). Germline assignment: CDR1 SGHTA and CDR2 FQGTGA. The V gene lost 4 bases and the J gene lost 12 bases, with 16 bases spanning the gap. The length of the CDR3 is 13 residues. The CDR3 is CASSSTGSSTQFF. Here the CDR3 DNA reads TGTGCCAGCAGCTCAACCGGGAGCTCAACGCAGTTCTTC. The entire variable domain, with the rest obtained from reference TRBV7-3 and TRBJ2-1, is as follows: GAGVSQTPSNKVTEKGKYVELRCDPISGHTALYWYRQSLGQGPEFLIYFQGTGAADDSGLPNDRFFAVRPEGSVSTLKIQRTERGDSAVYLCASSSTGSSTQFFGPGTRLTVL.

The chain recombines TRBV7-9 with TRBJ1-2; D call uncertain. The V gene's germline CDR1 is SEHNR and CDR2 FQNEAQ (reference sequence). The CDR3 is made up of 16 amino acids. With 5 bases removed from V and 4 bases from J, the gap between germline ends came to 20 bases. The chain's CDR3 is CASSPRFSAPGYGYTF. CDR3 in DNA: TGTGCCAGCAGCCCCCGCTTCAGTGCCCCCGGCTATGGCTACACCTTC.

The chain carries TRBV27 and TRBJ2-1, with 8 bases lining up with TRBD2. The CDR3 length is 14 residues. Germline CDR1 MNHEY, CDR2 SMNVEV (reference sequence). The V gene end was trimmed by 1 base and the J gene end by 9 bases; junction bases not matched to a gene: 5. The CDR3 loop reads CASSLLAGSREQFF. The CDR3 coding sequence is TGTGCCAGCAGTTTATTAGCGGGATCTCGTGAGCAGTTCTTC.